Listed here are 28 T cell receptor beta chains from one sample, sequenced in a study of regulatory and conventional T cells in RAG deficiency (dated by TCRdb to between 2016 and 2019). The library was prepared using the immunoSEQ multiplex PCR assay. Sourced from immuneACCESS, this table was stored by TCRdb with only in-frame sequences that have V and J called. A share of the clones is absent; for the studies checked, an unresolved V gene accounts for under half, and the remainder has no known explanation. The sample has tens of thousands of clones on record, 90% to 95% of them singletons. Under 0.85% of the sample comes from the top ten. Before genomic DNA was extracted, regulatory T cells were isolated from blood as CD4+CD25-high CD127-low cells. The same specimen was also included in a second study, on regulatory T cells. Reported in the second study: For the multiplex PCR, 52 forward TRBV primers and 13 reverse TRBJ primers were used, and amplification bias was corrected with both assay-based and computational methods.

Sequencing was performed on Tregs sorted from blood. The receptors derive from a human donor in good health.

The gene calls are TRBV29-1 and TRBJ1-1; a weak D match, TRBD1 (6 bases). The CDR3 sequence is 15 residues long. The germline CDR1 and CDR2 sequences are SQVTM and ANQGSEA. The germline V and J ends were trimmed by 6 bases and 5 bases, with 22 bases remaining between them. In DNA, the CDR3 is TGCAGCGTCTGCCCTACTGGGGGCGGAAGGACTGAAGCTTTCTTT. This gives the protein CSVCPTGGGRTEAFF.

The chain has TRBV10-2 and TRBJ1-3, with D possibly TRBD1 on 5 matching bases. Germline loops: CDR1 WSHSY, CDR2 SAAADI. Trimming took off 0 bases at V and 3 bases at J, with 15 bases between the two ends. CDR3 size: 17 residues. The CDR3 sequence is CASSESLSGPRGNTIYF. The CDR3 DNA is TGCGCCAGCAGTGAGTCGCTATCGGGACCGCGTGGAAACACCATATATTTT.

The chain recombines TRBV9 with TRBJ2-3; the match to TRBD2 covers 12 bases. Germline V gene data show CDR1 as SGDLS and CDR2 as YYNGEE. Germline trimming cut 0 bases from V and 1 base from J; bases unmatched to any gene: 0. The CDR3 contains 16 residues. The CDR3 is CASSVGTSGGTDTQYF. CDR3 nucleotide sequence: TGTGCCAGCAGCGTAGGGACTAGCGGGGGCACAGATACGCAGTATTTT.

As DNA, the CDR3 is TGTGCTAGTGGTTTGCCAGGGGCCGAGACGAATAACTATGGCTACACCTTC. This encodes CASGLPGAETNNYGYTF. This chain links TRBV12-5 with TRBJ1-2, with a weak D call TRBD1 (6 bases). This CDR3 is built from 17 residues. Germline V gives CDR1 LGHNT, CDR2 FRNRAP. V was clipped by 2 bases and J by 1 base, with 17 bases between them.

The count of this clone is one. CDR3 loop: CASSLDGGDQQYF. The CDR3 DNA follows: TGCGCCAGCAGCTTGGACGGGGGGGACCAGCAGTACTTC. The chain uses TRBV5-1 and TRBJ2-7; 8 bases line up with TRBD2. The trim removed 0 bases at V and 8 bases at J, leaving 4 bases unmatched. The CDR3 runs 13 residues. CDR1 and CDR2 (germline): SGHRS, YFSETQ.

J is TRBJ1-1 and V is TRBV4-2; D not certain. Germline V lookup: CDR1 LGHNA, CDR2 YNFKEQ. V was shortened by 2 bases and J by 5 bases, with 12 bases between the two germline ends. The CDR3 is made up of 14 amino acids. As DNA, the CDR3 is TGTGCCAGCAGCCAAAACCCCCACGGAACTGAAGCTTTCTTT. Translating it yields CASSQNPHGTEAFF.

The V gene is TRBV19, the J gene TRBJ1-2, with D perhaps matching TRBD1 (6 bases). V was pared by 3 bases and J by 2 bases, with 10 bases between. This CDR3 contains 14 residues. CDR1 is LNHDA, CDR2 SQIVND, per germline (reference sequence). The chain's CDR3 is CASSIQQGNYGYTF. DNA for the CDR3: TGTGCCAGTAGTATTCAGCAGGGGAACTATGGCTACACCTTC.

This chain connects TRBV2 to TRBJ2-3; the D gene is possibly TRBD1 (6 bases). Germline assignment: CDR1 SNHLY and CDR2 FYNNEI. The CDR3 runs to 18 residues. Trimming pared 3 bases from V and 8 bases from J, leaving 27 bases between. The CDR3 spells CASSDPLGDTDWDRTQYF. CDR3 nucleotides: TGTGCCAGCAGTGATCCCCTAGGGGACACCGACTGGGATCGTACGCAGTATTTT. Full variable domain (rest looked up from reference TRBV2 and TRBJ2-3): EPEVTQTPSHQVTQMGQEVILRCVPISNHLYFYWYRQILGQKVEFLVSFYNNEISEKSEIFDDQFSVERPDGSNFTLKIRSTKLEDSAMYFCASSDPLGDTDWDRTQYFGPGTRLTVL.

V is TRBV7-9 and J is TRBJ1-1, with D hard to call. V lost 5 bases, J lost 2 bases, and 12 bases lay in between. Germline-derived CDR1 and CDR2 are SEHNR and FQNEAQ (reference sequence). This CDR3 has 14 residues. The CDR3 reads CASSPPDGNTEAFF. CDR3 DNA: TGTGCCAGCAGCCCACCGGACGGTAACACTGAAGCTTTCTTT.

The DNA for the CDR3 is TGCGCCAGCAGCTTTTGGCCGACTAGCGGGGGATCCTACGAGCAGTACTTC. It yields the protein CASSFWPTSGGSYEQYF. The chain employs TRBV5-1 and TRBJ2-7; 12 bases are a match to TRBD2. CDR1 SGHRS and CDR2 YFSETQ come from the germline V gene. V was clipped by 2 bases and J by 1 base; unmatched bases: 7. The CDR3 runs to 17 residues.

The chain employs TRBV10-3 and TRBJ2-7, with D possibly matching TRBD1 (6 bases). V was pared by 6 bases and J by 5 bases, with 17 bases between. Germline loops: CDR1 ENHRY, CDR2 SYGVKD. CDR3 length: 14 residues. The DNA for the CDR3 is TGTGCCATCAGCCCTTTAGGACAGATCGACGAGCAGTACTTC. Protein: CAISPLGQIDEQYF.

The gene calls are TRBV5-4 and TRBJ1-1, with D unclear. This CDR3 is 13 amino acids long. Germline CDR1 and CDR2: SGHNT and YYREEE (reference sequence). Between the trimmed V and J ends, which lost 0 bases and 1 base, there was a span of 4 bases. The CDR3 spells CASSLGRNTEAFF. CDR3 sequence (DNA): TGTGCCAGCAGCTTGGGCCGGAACACTGAAGCTTTCTTT.

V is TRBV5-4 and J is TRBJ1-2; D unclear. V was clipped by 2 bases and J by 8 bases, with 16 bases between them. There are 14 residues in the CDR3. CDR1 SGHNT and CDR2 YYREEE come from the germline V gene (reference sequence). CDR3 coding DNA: TGTGCCAGCAGCTTAAGGGAATCCGCCGGAGGCTACACCTTC. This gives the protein CASSLRESAGGYTF.

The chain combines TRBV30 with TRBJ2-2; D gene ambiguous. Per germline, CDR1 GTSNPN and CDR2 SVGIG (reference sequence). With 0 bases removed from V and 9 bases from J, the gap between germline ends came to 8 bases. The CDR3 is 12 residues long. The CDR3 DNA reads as TGTGCCTGGAGTGTGTCACACCGGGAGCTGTTTTTT. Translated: CAWSVSHRELFF.

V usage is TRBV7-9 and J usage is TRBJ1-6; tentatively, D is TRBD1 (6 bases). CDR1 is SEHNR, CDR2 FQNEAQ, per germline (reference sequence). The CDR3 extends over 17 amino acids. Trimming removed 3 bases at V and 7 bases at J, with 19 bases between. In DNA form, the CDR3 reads TGTGCCAGCAGCTTTTACCGGGACAAGCCGGGCAATTCACCCCTCCACTTT. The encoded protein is CASSFYRDKPGNSPLHF.

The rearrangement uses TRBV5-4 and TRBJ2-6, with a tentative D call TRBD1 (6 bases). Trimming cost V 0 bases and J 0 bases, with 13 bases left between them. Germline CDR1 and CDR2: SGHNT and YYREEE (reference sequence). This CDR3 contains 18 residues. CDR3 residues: CASSLVQGSSSGANVLTF. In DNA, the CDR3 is TGTGCCAGCAGCTTGGTGCAGGGGTCCAGCTCTGGGGCCAACGTCCTGACTTTC. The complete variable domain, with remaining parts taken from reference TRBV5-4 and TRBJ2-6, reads ETGVTQSPTHLIKTRGQQVTLRCSSQSGHNTVSWYQQALGQGPQFIFQYYREEENGRGNFPPRFSGLQFPNYSSELNVNALELDDSALYLCASSLVQGSSSGANVLTFGAGSRLTVL.

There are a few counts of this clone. The CDR3, as DNA: TGTGCCAGCAGACCTAGGCCTCGAAGCACCTATGGCTACACCTTC. Its translation: CASRPRPRSTYGYTF. V and J are TRBV7-9 and TRBJ1-2, with D hard to call. V was pared by 6 bases and J by 4 bases, with 18 bases between. The CDR3 loop spans 15 amino acids. The germline gives CDR1 SEHNR, CDR2 FQNEAQ (reference sequence). Full variable domain (remainder filled in from reference TRBV7-9 and TRBJ1-2): DTGVSQNPRHKITKRGQNVTFRCDPISEHNRLYWYRQTLGQGPEFLTYFQNEAQLEKSRLLSDRFSAERPKGSFSTLEIQRTEQGDSAMYLCASRPRPRSTYGYTFGSGTRLTVV.

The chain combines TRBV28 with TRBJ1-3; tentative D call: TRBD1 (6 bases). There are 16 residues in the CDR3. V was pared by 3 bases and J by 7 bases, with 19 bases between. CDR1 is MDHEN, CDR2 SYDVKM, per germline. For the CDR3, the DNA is TGTGCCAGCAGTTTCATCTATCGGGGGCTGGCGAACACCATATATTTT. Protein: CASSFIYRGLANTIYF.

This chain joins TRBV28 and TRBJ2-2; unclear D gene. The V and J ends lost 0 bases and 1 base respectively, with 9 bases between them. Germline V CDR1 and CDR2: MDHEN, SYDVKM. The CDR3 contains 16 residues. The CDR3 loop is CASSLWALGNTGELFF. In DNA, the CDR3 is TGTGCCAGCAGTTTATGGGCATTGGGGAACACCGGGGAGCTGTTTTTT.

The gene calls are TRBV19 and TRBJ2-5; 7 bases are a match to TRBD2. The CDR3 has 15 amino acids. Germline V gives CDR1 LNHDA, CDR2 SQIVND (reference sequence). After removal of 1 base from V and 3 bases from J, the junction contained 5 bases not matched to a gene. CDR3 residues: CASSIGALAEETQYF. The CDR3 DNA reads TGTGCCAGTAGTATAGGCGCGCTAGCGGAAGAGACCCAGTACTTC.

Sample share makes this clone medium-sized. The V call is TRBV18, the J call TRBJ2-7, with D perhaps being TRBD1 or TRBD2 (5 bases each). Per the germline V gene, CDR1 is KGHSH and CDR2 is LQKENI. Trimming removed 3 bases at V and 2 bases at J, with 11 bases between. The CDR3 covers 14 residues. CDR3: CASSPGTEPYEQYF. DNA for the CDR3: TGTGCCAGCTCACCGGGGACGGAACCCTACGAGCAGTACTTC.

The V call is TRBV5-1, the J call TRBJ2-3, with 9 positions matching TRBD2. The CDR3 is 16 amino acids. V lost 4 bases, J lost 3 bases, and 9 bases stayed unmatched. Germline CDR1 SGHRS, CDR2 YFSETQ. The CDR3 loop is CASSPGASGVTDTQYF. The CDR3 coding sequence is TGCGCCAGCAGCCCTGGGGCTAGCGGGGTTACAGATACGCAGTATTTT.

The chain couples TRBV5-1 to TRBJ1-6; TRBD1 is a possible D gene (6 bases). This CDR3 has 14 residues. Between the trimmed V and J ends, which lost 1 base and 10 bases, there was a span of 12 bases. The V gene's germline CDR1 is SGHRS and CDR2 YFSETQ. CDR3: CASSLRQGSSPLHF. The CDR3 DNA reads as TGCGCCAGCAGCTTGAGGCAGGGGAGCTCACCCCTCCACTTT.

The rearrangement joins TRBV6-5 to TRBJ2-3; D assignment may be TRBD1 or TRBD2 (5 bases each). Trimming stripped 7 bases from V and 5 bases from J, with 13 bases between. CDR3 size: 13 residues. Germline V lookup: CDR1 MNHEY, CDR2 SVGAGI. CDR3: CASINLRGDTQYF. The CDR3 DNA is TGTGCCAGCATTAATTTGAGGGGAGATACGCAGTATTTT.

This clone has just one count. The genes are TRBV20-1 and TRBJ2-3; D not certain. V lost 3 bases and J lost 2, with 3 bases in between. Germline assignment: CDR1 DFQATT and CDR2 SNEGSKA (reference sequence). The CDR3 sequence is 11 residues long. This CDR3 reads CSASYTDTQYF. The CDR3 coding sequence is TGCAGTGCTAGTTACACAGATACGCAGTATTTT.

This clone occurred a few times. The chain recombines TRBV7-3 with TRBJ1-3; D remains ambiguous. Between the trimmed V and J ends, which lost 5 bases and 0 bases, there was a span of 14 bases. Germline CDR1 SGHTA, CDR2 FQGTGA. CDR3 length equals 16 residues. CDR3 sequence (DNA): TGTGCCAGCAGCCCCGGGGAGCCGAGCTCTGGAAACACCATATATTTT. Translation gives CASSPGEPSSGNTIYF.

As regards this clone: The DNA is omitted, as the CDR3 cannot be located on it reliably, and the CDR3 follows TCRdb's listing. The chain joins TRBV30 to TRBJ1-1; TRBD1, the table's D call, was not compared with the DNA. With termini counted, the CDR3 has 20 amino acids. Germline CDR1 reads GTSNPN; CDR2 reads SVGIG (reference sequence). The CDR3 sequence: CAWSPLGSGQGRTMNTEAFF.

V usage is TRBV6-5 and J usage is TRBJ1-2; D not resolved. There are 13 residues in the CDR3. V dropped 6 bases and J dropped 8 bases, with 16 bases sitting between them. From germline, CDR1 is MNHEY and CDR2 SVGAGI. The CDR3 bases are TGTGCCAGCAGCATCTTCCGGACGCGGGGCTACACCTTC. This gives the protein CASSIFRTRGYTF.